This TCR beta chain derives from a study of glioma-infiltrating T cells after dendritic cell vaccination. TCRdb keeps only in-frame clones here, not all; method: immunoSEQ multiplex PCR. The sample has fewer than 35,000 clones; 90% are singletons. Germline assignment: CDR1 SNHLY and CDR2 FYNNEI. CDR3 size: 14 residues. The sample consisted of blood, taken before dendritic cell vaccination. The clonotype comes from a human donor with glioblastoma. The V and J genes are TRBV2 and TRBJ2-5, with D tentatively TRBD2 (6 bases). TRBJ2-7 matches the DNA end more closely, so the J call is doubtful. CDR3 sequence (DNA): TGTGCCAGCAGTCCAGAGGGTCCCGGGAGCGAGCAGTACTTC. This sequence encodes CASSPEGPGSEQYF.